Here is one T cell receptor (beta chain) with its context. This specimen belongs to a study of blood T cell repertoires in COVID-19. Study in general: In each case, the material was cDNA or gDNA derived from T cells, B-cell-depleted T cells, or PBMCs.

Sequencing was performed with immunoSEQ multiplex PCR; in TCRdb, only in-frame clones are kept and a portion is missing. The sample has around 170,000 clones; approximately 87% are singletons. Per the germline V gene, CDR1 is SEHNR and CDR2 is FQNEAQ (reference sequence). V lost 2 bases to trimming and J lost 8 bases, with 15 bases between them. This CDR3 region has 14 residues. The chain combines TRBV7-9 with TRBJ1-2; no firm D call. Sequenced sample: peripheral blood. The receptor's source is a woman between 70 and 85 years old with acute or convalescent COVID-19. The CDR3 nucleotides are TGTGCCAGCAGCTTACAAAGACAAAGCTGGGGCTACACCTTC. Protein: CASSLQRQSWGYTF.